The present TCR beta chain was sequenced within a study of vaccination and CD4 T cells after COVID-19. Whole-study context: Six men and four women formed the convalescents, two being Hispanic. It was a median about 100 days after diagnosis, with a range of 35 to 161, that post-COVID samples were drawn. Overall study results and limits: The appearance of a median about 90% of reactive clones in convalescent patients occurred only post-vaccination.

Worth noting for this clonotype: What it binds is unknown.

This CDR3 region has 13 residues. Trimming cost V 6 bases and J 11 bases, with 16 bases left between them. Looked up from germline, CDR1 is LNHNV and CDR2 is YYDKDF (reference sequence). The treatment was: roughly 10-day PBMC culture with coronavirus spike peptide pools or control peptides (ViraFEST assay). After expanding antigen-specific T cells with peptide pools, ViraFEST sequenced their TCRs. The study sequenced cultured CD4+ T cell DNA using the Oncomine TCR Beta short-read assay. One entry per CDR3 protein results from TCRdb running MiXCR on the PCR reads. Among under 20,000 distinct CDR3 sequences listed, about 54% were seen once.

The sample was CD4+ T cells from blood, cultured in vitro. This sequence originates from a human donor who had recovered from COVID-19. The rearrangement joins TRBV15 to TRBJ1-4; no reliable D call. For the CDR3, the DNA is TGTGCCACCAGTCCCACCCGGGGAAGGAAACTGTTTTTT. Its translation: CATSPTRGRKLFF.